These 6 T cell receptor beta chains were all obtained from the same sample, sequenced in a study of CD8 T cells in cerebrospinal fluid in Alzheimer's disease. TCRdb re-called the 10x single-cell sequencing reads and shows each CDR3 protein once, DNA omitted. The listing contains about 480 distinct CDR3 sequences. Material for sequencing was cerebrospinal fluid. The receptors here all came from a human donor with Parkinson's disease.

This clonotype is labeled medium-sized based on frequency. The chain carries TRBV6-5 and TRBJ1-2; TCRdb selects TRBD1, and the lack of DNA leaves this call unchecked. CDR3 size: 15 residues. The germline gives CDR1 MNHEY, CDR2 SVGAGI. This chain's CDR3 is CASSYSGTEIYGYTF.

This clonotype is deemed large (0.1 to 1%) by its frequency. The rearrangement links TRBV7-2 to TRBJ2-3; TCRdb designates TRBD1, a call that cannot be tested without DNA. The V gene's germline CDR1 is SGHTA and CDR2 FQGNSA. The CDR3 has 16 residues. CDR3: CASSSWGRGSTDTQYF.

This clonotype counts as medium-sized by frequency. The chain couples TRBV6-2 or TRBV6-3 to TRBJ2-5. The CDR3 consists of 11 residues. Germline V lookup: CDR1 MNHEY, CDR2 SVGEGT. CDR3 loop: CASSYQETQYF.

This rearrangement joins TRBV27 to TRBJ2-6; the TCRdb D gene call, TRBD2, has no DNA to confirm it. The CDR3 totals 18 residues. The germline CDR1 and CDR2 sequences are MNHEY and SMNVEV (reference sequence). The chain's CDR3 is CASTSRASGGPGANVLTF.

V gene TRBV10-3 combines with J gene TRBJ2-5; as DNA is missing, the TRBD1 call by TCRdb cannot be tested. CDR3 length: 14 residues. Germline loops: CDR1 ENHRY, CDR2 SYGVKD. The CDR3 is CAIRPGQGEETQYF.

This clonotype is identified as medium-sized from frequency. The chain uses TRBV3-1 and TRBJ2-5; TCRdb lists TRBD2, though no DNA is available to test this call. This CDR3 region has 19 residues. CDR1 is LGHDT and CDR2 is YNNKEL in the germline V gene (reference sequence). The CDR3 loop is CASSQEGAAGMDGKETQYF.